Described below is a single TCR beta chain sequence and its context. The antigen remains unidentified. Sequencing used immunoSEQ version 4 in survey mode. Each sample used up to about 1 ug genomic DNA diluted to around 10 ng/uL. The repertoire was sequenced with immunoSEQ multiplex PCR; TCRdb's copy has only in-frame clones and lacks some. The sample shows some 20,000 clones, roughly 61% of them seen only once. The stimulus was lysate of CMV-infected fibroblasts, around 10 ug/mL. Sorting of responding CD4+ T cells relied on upregulated CD40 ligand together with CD69. CD8+ T cells were removed from PBMCs prior to stimulation. The record originates from a study of persistence of HIV-infected CD4 T cells. Study-level information: Suppressive ART had lasted a median of roughly eight years. Findings and limits, study-wide: Compared with CD3/CD28-stimulated cells, CMV- and Gag-responding cells showed lower TCRbeta richness.

This CDR3 has 14 residues. Germline CDR1 is SGHTS and CDR2 is YDEGEE. Unmatched junction bases numbered 5, after V lost 4 bases and J lost 5 bases. The chain joins TRBV5-8 to TRBJ1-5, with TRBD1 matching 8 bases. The TCR originated in an adult woman with HIV who was CMV-seropositive. The sequencing here drew on CD4+ T cells sorted from PBMCs after approximately 20-hour stimulation, taken from a patient who received antiretroviral therapy. CDR3 nucleotide sequence: TGTGCCAGCAGCCTGACAGGGGCCCATCAGCCCCAGCATTTT. Protein: CASSLTGAHQPQHF.